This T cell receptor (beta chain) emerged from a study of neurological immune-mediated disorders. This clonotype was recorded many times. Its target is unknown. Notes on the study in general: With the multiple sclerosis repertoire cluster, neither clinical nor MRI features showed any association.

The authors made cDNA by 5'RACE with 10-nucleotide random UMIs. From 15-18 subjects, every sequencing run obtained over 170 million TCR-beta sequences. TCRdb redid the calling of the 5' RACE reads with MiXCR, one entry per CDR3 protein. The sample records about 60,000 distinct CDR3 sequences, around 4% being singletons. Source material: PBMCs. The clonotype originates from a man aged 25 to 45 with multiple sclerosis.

The CDR3 nucleotides read TGTGCCAGCAGCCCCGCTGGGGTAGCTACCACTGAAGCTTTCTTT. This gives the protein CASSPAGVATTEAFF. J is TRBJ1-1 and V is TRBV12-3 or TRBV12-4, with D unresolved. Deletions cut 6 bases from V and 4 bases from J, with 18 bases between. The CDR3 length is 15 residues.